These 17 T cell receptor beta chains were all obtained from the same sample, sequenced in a study of cytomegalovirus exposure and HLA in healthy donors. PCR employed 60 Vbeta and 13 Jbeta primers. The data were produced by immunoSEQ multiplex PCR, yet TCRdb's version contains in-frame clones alone and is incomplete. Of 150,000 to 200,000 clones listed, 75% to 90% are singletons. Source material: PBMCs. The receptors derive from a woman under 30 in good health and CMV-seronegative.

The CDR3 DNA is TGTGCCAGCAGTCCCGGGACAGGGGTCATGAACACTGAAGCTTTCTTT. Translated: CASSPGTGVMNTEAFF. This chain links TRBV2 with TRBJ1-1, with TRBD1 matching over 10 bases. Trimming cost V 5 bases and J 0 bases; bases outside gene matches: 6. Germline CDR1 is SNHLY and CDR2 is FYNNEI. The CDR3 is 16 residues long.

The CDR3 sequence: CASSGQGVGNTEAFF. The CDR3 nucleotides are TGTGCCAGCAGCGGACAGGGGGTGGGGAACACTGAAGCTTTCTTT. V gene TRBV7-9 combines with J gene TRBJ1-1; TRBD1 matches 10 bases. Germline CDR1 is SEHNR and CDR2 is FQNEAQ (reference sequence). The CDR3 is 15 amino acids. After removal of 5 bases from V and 1 base from J, the junction contained 4 bases not matched to a gene.

This clone was detected only once. The chain joins TRBV7-2 to TRBJ1-2; TRBD1 matches at 8 bases. V trimming: 6 bases; J trimming: 0 bases; junction bases outside the gene matches: 6. The V gene's germline CDR1 is SGHTA and CDR2 FQGNSA. The CDR3 runs to 15 residues. The CDR3 DNA sequence: TGTGCCAGCAGTCAGGGGGCAAGCTCTAACTATGGCTACACCTTC. It specifies CASSQGASSNYGYTF.

The V and J genes are TRBV6-1 and TRBJ1-2; TRBD1 matches 9 bases. The CDR3 covers 15 residues. Germline V gene data show CDR1 as MNHNS and CDR2 as SASEGT. J was trimmed by 4 bases and V by 3 bases; bases with no gene match: 6. For the CDR3, the DNA is TGTGCCAGCAGTGAGGGACAGGGAGGGGTCTATGGCTACACCTTC. Amino acids: CASSEGQGGVYGYTF.

This sequence joins TRBV5-8 and TRBJ2-5; 10 bases fit TRBD2. The DNA end lines up better with TRBJ2-7; the J call may be wrong. Germline V gene lookup returns CDR1 SGHTS and CDR2 YDEGEE. CDR3 length: 17 residues. CDR3 coding DNA: TGTGCCAGCAGCCCTAGACAAGGACTAGCGGTCCCCTACGAGCAGTACTTC. Translated: CASSPRQGLAVPYEQYF.

This clone appeared a single time. The rearrangement joins TRBV19 to TRBJ1-6; 9 bases are a match to TRBD1. The CDR3 has 15 amino acids. Trimming at V came to 5 bases and at J to 4 bases, leaving 3 bases not matched to a gene. Germline CDR1 and CDR2: LNHDA and SQIVND (reference sequence). CDR3 sequence reads: CASSAGQGYNSPLHF. Written as DNA, the CDR3 is TGTGCCAGTAGTGCTGGACAGGGGTATAATTCACCCCTCCACTTT.

The V call is TRBV27, the J call TRBJ2-7; a possible D gene is TRBD1 (8 bases). Trimming removed 7 bases at V and 4 bases at J, with 20 bases between. Germline CDR1 and CDR2: MNHEY and SMNVEV (reference sequence). The CDR3 covers 15 residues. The CDR3 is CASTLQGGGLYEQYF. DNA of the CDR3: TGTGCCAGCACCTTACAGGGGGGAGGGCTGTACGAGCAGTACTTC.

The chain employs TRBV29-1 and TRBJ2-7; D call uncertain. Germline lookup yields CDR1 SQVTM and CDR2 ANQGSEA. The CDR3 runs 13 residues. V dropped 7 bases and J dropped 0 bases, with 13 bases sitting between them. This CDR3 is CSGRSSSSYEQYF. For the CDR3, the DNA is TGCAGCGGGAGATCTAGTAGCTCCTACGAGCAGTACTTC.

The J gene is TRBJ1-1, the V gene TRBV21-1; the table's D call, TRBD1, has no DNA check behind it. TRBV21-1 is annotated as a pseudogene. The CDR3 loop spans 17 amino acids. CDR3 protein: CASILQGANAMDTEAFF. CDR3 DNA sequence: TGTGCCAGCATCCTACAGGGGGCGAACGCTATGGACACTGAAGCTTTCTTT.

The V gene is TRBV4-1, the J gene TRBJ2-7; 15 nucleotides line up with TRBD2. J gave up 4 bases and V 3 bases, and 10 bases lay outside the gene matches. Germline loops: CDR1 MGHRA, CDR2 YSYEKL. CDR3 length: 18 amino acids. CDR3 in DNA: TGCGCCAGCAGCCACCGCACCCCGGGACTAGCGGGAGGTTACGAGCAGTACTTC. Its protein product is CASSHRTPGLAGGYEQYF.

This sequence joins TRBV5-1 and TRBJ2-5; 11 bases line up with TRBD2. This CDR3 has 18 amino acids. Germline assignment: CDR1 SGHRS and CDR2 YFSETQ. J lost 2 bases, V lost 1 base, and 10 bases had no gene match. CDR3: CASSLFLAGGPSQETQYF. In DNA, the CDR3 is TGCGCCAGCAGCTTGTTTCTAGCGGGGGGACCCTCTCAAGAGACCCAGTACTTC.

The J gene is TRBJ2-2, the V gene TRBV11-2; 9 nucleotides align to TRBD1. This CDR3 region has 15 residues. Germline V gene lookup returns CDR1 SGHAT and CDR2 FQNNGV. The junction had 5 bases not matched to a gene; V was cut back by 5 bases and J by 4 bases. The CDR3 DNA reads TGTGCCAGCAGCACCTACAGGGGGCGCACCGGGGAGCTGTTTTTT. Protein sequence: CASSTYRGRTGELFF.

The chain joins TRBV5-1 to TRBJ2-1; D is possibly TRBD1 (6 bases). Trimming removed 4 bases at V and 5 bases at J, with 16 bases between. This CDR3 contains 15 residues. Germline-derived CDR1 and CDR2 are SGHRS and YFSETQ. As DNA, the CDR3 is TGCGCCAGCAGCCCGGAAGAAGGGGGACACAATGAGCAGTTCTTC. It translates to CASSPEEGGHNEQFF.

The CDR3 coding sequence is TGCGCCAGCAGCCAGGGTTACACAGATACGCAGTATTTT. This codes for CASSQGYTDTQYF. This chain links TRBV5-1 with TRBJ2-3; TRBD1 is a possible D gene (5 bases). Per germline, CDR1 SGHRS and CDR2 YFSETQ. CDR3 length: 13 residues. Trimming removed 4 bases from V and 2 bases from J, with 8 bases in between.

The sample holds one count of this clone. The gene calls are TRBV6-1 and TRBJ2-7, with 9 bases lining up with TRBD1. CDR3 size: 15 residues. V lost 8 bases to trimming and J lost 4 bases; unmatched junction nucleotides: 12. The germline gives CDR1 MNHNS, CDR2 SASEGT. CDR3 sequence reads: CASAPPGQGPYEQYF. In DNA form, the CDR3 reads TGTGCCAGCGCCCCGCCGGGACAGGGACCATACGAGCAGTACTTC.

This clone was seen a handful of times. CDR3 coding DNA: TGTGCCAGCAGCGGAGGGACGTTGAACACTGAAGCTTTCTTT. Amino acids: CASSGGTLNTEAFF. This chain uses TRBV7-9 with TRBJ1-1, with D possibly matching TRBD1 (5 bases). V was pared by 5 bases and J by 0 bases, with 10 bases between. CDR1 is SEHNR and CDR2 is FQNEAQ in the germline V gene (reference sequence). The CDR3 has 14 amino acids.

The chain couples TRBV18 to TRBJ1-6; 9 bases are shared with TRBD1. J gave up 8 bases and V 4 bases, and 3 bases lay outside the gene matches. Germline values: CDR1 KGHSH, CDR2 LQKENI. This CDR3 comprises 14 residues. CDR3 DNA sequence: TGTGCCAGCTCACAACAGGGGGCCCATTCACCCCTCCACTTT. Amino acids: CASSQQGAHSPLHF.